A selection of T cell receptor beta chains follows, all from one sample in a study of beta chain features in type 1 diabetes. This table comes from immunoSEQ multiplex PCR, and its TCRdb copy is limited to in-frame clones, with some not included. The table lists 810,000 or so clones, roughly 15% of them singletons, with 0.02% to 0.025% in the top ten. Sequences were obtained from naive CD4+ T cells from blood. These receptors all come from a young woman in good health. The CDR3 runs from the conserved cysteine through the conserved F or W. D genes are given only for firm matches. The size of a clone is reported for some rows only, either as once, few or many, or as a class for expanded clones.

CASSFMSGEQQFF	TGTGCCAGCAGCTTCATGTCAGGTGAACAGCAGTTCTTC	TRBV7-3	TRBJ2-1	few	NA
CASSLAGSYEQYF	TGTGCCAGCAGTTTAGCGGGGTCCTACGAGCAGTACTTC	TRBV25-1	TRBJ2-7	few	TRBD2
CASSGGTVITDTQYF	TGCGCCAGCAGCGGAGGGACAGTGATCACAGATACGCAGTATTTT	TRBV5-1	TRBJ2-3	NA	NA
CASSKEGRGYEQYF	TGTGCCAGTTCTAAGGAGGGCCGGGGATACGAGCAGTACTTC	TRBV19	TRBJ2-7	NA	NA
CASSLVEGSYNEQFF	TGTGCCAGCAGCTTAGTGGAGGGATCCTACAATGAGCAGTTCTTC	TRBV7-9	TRBJ2-1	NA	NA
CASSIDRDLEAFF	TGTGCCAGTAGCATTGACAGGGACCTTGAAGCTTTCTTT	TRBV19	TRBJ1-1	few	TRBD1
CASTLDRNTEAFF	TGTGCCAGCACCCTTGACAGAAACACTGAAGCTTTCTTT	TRBV7-9	TRBJ1-1	NA	NA
CASTLGTSGITDTQYF	TGTGCCAGCACCCTCGGGACTAGCGGAATCACAGATACGCAGTATTTT	TRBV28	TRBJ2-3	few	TRBD2
CASSLYPPTWREQFF	TGTGCCAGCAGCCTTTATCCGCCCACTTGGCGGGAGCAGTTCTTC	TRBV28	TRBJ2-1	few	NA
CASSQPGSTDTQYF	TGCGCCAGCAGCCAACCTGGAAGCACAGATACGCAGTATTTT	TRBV4-1	TRBJ2-3	few	NA
CASSQVGLAIGGELFF	TGTGCCAGCAGCCAAGTGGGACTAGCGATAGGTGGGGAGCTGTTTTTT	TRBV4-2	TRBJ2-2	NA	TRBD2
CASSSQGDNQPQHF	TGTGCCAGTAGCTCACAGGGAGATAATCAGCCCCAGCATTTT	TRBV19	TRBJ1-5	NA	NA
CASSLGQGNTEQYF	TGCGCCAGCAGCCTGGGACAGGGGAACACCGAGCAGTACTTC	TRBV5-1	TRBJ2-7	few	TRBD1
CATSREWDRGFGNTIYF	TGTGCCACCAGCAGAGAATGGGACAGGGGGTTTGGAAACACCATATATTTT	TRBV15	TRBJ1-3	NA	TRBD1
CASMKQGKGTEAFF	TGTGCCAGTATGAAACAGGGAAAGGGAACTGAAGCTTTCTTT	TRBV19	TRBJ1-1	NA	NA
CASSPIPTGGEQYF	TGTGCCAGCTCACCGATACCGACAGGCGGTGAGCAGTACTTC	TRBV18	TRBJ2-7	NA	NA
CASSVGLDGYGYTF	TGTGCCAGCAGCGTAGGCCTGGACGGCTATGGCTACACCTTC	TRBV9	TRBJ1-2	NA	NA
CASSAGPTGANVLTF	TGTGCCAGCAGTGCGGGCCCTACTGGGGCCAACGTCCTGACTTTC	TRBV5-4	TRBJ2-6	few	NA
CASSGRTVDEQFF	TGTGCCAGCAGTGGCCGGACTGTTGATGAGCAGTTCTTC	TRBV6-6	TRBJ2-1	few	NA
CASSFRGTGINTEAFF	TGTGCCAGCAGCTTTCGAGGGACAGGGATTAACACTGAAGCTTTCTTT	TRBV5-6	TRBJ1-1	few	TRBD1
CASESQRGRYEQYF	TGTGCCAGCGAGTCGCAGCGGGGACGGTACGAGCAGTACTTC	TRBV2	TRBJ2-7	NA	TRBD2
CASSYGPASGNTIYF	TGTGCCAGCAGCTACGGGCCGGCATCTGGAAACACCATATATTTT	TRBV7-2	TRBJ1-3	few	NA
CASSRDSSGNTIYF	TGTGCCAGCAGCCGTGACAGCTCTGGAAACACCATATATTTT	TRBV7-2	TRBJ1-3	NA	NA
CATSSRDGGRYEQYF	TGTGCCACCAGCTCCCGGGACGGGGGCCGGTACGAGCAGTACTTC	TRBV15	TRBJ2-7	once	NA
CASSISAYNEQFF	TGTGCCAGCAGCATAAGCGCCTACAATGAGCAGTTCTTC	TRBV7-2	TRBJ2-1	NA	NA
CASSLRLVRPNEQFF	TGCGCCAGCAGTTTAAGACTAGTCCGCCCCAATGAGCAGTTCTTC	TRBV5-1	TRBJ2-1	few	NA
CASSHQGGDTEAFF	TGTGCCAGCAGCCACCAAGGGGGAGACACTGAAGCTTTCTTT	TRBV7-9	TRBJ1-1	NA	NA
CASSSPTSSYNEQFF	TGTGCCAGCAGTTCCCCCACGAGCTCCTACAATGAGCAGTTCTTC	TRBV27	TRBJ2-1	NA	NA
CASSQDPLAGAYNEQFF	TGTGCCAGCAGCCAAGACCCCCTAGCGGGAGCCTACAATGAGCAGTTCTTC	TRBV4-2	TRBJ2-1	few	TRBD2
CASSLPKGHPRAYTEAFF	TGTGCCAGCAGTTTACCCAAGGGACACCCCCGAGCGTACACTGAAGCTTTCTTT	TRBV28	TRBJ1-1	NA	NA
CASSLFGRDTEAFF	TGTGCCAGCAGCTTATTTGGCAGGGACACTGAAGCTTTCTTT	TRBV7-2	TRBJ1-1	NA	NA
CASSLRVWHEQYF	TGTGCCAGCAGCTTGAGGGTGTGGCACGAGCAGTACTTC	TRBV7-6	TRBJ2-7	NA	NA
CASSEQGVNTEAFF	TGTGCCAGCAGTGAGCAGGGGGTGAACACTGAAGCTTTCTTT	TRBV2	TRBJ1-1	NA	TRBD1
CASSFGQGASGANVLTF	TGTGCCAGCAGCTTTGGGCAGGGGGCTTCTGGGGCCAACGTCCTGACTTTC	TRBV5-4	TRBJ2-6	NA	TRBD1
CASSARTGANTQYF	TGTGCCAGCAGCGCACGGACAGGGGCAAATACGCAGTATTTT	TRBV9	TRBJ2-3	NA	TRBD1
CASSSTGPKETQYF	TGTGCCAGCAGCTCAACCGGGCCCAAGGAGACCCAGTACTTC	TRBV7-2	TRBJ2-5	NA	NA
CASSLPQGSSYEQYF	TGTGCCAGCAGCTTACCCCAGGGTAGCTCCTACGAGCAGTACTTC	TRBV7-8	TRBJ2-7	NA	NA
CATSRERGAGKRSEQFF	TGTGCCACCAGCAGAGAGCGTGGGGCAGGCAAACGTAGTGAGCAGTTCTTC	TRBV15	TRBJ2-1	NA	NA
CASSLVGLGGEQYF	TGTGCCAGCAGCTTGGTAGGGTTAGGCGGAGAGCAGTACTTC	TRBV7-2	TRBJ2-7	NA	NA
CASSLSYRGQARNEQFF	TGTGCCAGCAGCTTATCGTACAGGGGCCAAGCCCGCAATGAGCAGTTCTTC	TRBV7-9	TRBJ2-1	few	TRBD1
CASSLTSGYIAEQFF	TGTGCCAGCAGCCTCACTAGCGGGTATATCGCTGAGCAGTTCTTC	TRBV11-2	TRBJ2-1	few	TRBD2
CASSQEVGALNTGELFF	TGTGCCAGCAGCCAAGAAGTCGGGGCCCTGAACACCGGGGAGCTGTTTTTT	TRBV4-2	TRBJ2-2	NA	NA
CASSLGLGEAFF	TGTGCCAGCAGCTTGGGTCTGGGTGAAGCTTTCTTT	TRBV11-1	TRBJ1-1	NA	NA
CASSPRLAGGYNEQFF	TGTGCCAGCAGTCCCCGACTAGCGGGAGGCTACAATGAGCAGTTCTTC	TRBV28	TRBJ2-1	NA	TRBD2
CASSLQGQGTGELFF	TGTGCCAGCAGCTTACAGGGGCAAGGCACCGGGGAGCTGTTTTTT	TRBV7-9	TRBJ2-2	few	NA
CASSLSASPNTGELFF	TGCGCCAGCAGCTTGTCAGCGTCGCCGAACACCGGGGAGCTGTTTTTT	TRBV5-1	TRBJ2-2	few	NA
CASSLAGTGHQETQYF	TGCGCCAGCAGCTTGGCCGGGACAGGGCACCAAGAGACCCAGTACTTC	TRBV5-1	TRBJ2-5	NA	TRBD1
CASSYGQGTYEQYF	TGTGCCAGCAGTTACGGGCAGGGTACCTACGAGCAGTACTTC	TRBV6-6	TRBJ2-7	few	NA
CASSEPTSGRVHGSYNEQFF	TGTGCCAGCAGTGAACCGACTAGCGGGAGGGTCCATGGATCCTACAATGAGCAGTTCTTC	TRBV2	TRBJ2-1	NA	TRBD2
CASSESIGYQRHTQYF	TGCGCCAGCAGTGAGTCGATCGGTTACCAGCGTCATACGCAGTATTTT	TRBV10-1	TRBJ2-3	NA	NA
CASRLTGGSYNEQFF	TGTGCCAGCAGGTTAACAGGGGGCTCCTACAATGAGCAGTTCTTC	TRBV5-4	TRBJ2-1	NA	TRBD1
CSVDSREETQYF	TGCAGCGTTGATAGCAGGGAAGAGACCCAGTACTTC	TRBV29-1	TRBJ2-5	NA	NA
CASSPQAQYEQFF	TGTGCCAGCAGCCCCCAAGCCCAATACGAGCAGTTCTTC	TRBV14	TRBJ2-1	NA	NA
CASSRLGGPGANVLTF	TGTGCCAGCAGCCGCCTTGGGGGCCCTGGGGCCAACGTCCTGACTTTC	TRBV4-2	TRBJ2-6	NA	NA
CASSNRTGGRRCYTF	TGTGCCAGCAGCAATAGGACAGGGGGCCGCCGGTGCTACACCTTC	TRBV21-1	TRBJ1-2	few	NA
CASSQVNQPQHF	TGTGCCAGCAGCCAAGTCAATCAGCCCCAGCATTTT	TRBV4-2	TRBJ1-5	NA	NA
CAISGIGTGVSEQFF	TGTGCCATCAGTGGTATCGGGACAGGGGTGTCTGAGCAGTTCTTC	TRBV10-3	TRBJ2-1	few	TRBD1